This T cell receptor (beta chain) was recovered during a study of shared clonotypes between healthy human individuals. About the study: Per-donor plates numbered three CD4 naive, three CD4 memory, two CD8 naive and one CD8 memory. General observations from the study: For naive CD4 cells, approximately 5% of clonotypes were shared across a handful of donors.

The junction had 10 bases not matched to a gene; V was cut back by 4 bases and J by 3 bases. Germline CDR1 MNHEY, CDR2 SMNVEV (reference sequence). The CDR3 has 18 amino acids. About this clone itself: Its antigen is not known.

Clones were sequenced by immunoSEQ multiplex PCR, and TCRdb holds only the in-frame ones, with some missing. The table records approximately 1.5 million clones, around 98.5% of them present only once. This sequence joins TRBV27 and TRBJ2-3; 13 nucleotides align to TRBD2. Input material: naive CD4+ T cells sorted from blood. Subset reported: CD45RA+ positively selected. The TCR was taken from a young man in good health. DNA for the CDR3: TGTGCCAGCAGTTCCTCGCTTAGACTAGCGGGAGGAACAGATACGCAGTATTTT. This translates into CASSSSLRLAGGTDTQYF.